This T cell receptor beta chain came from a study of PD-1 blockade in classical Hodgkin lymphoma. The data were produced by immunoSEQ multiplex PCR, yet TCRdb's version contains in-frame clones alone and is incomplete. The sample has some 95,000 clones; about nine tenths are singletons. The CDR3 is 17 amino acids. Germline V gene sequence: CDR1 KGHSH, CDR2 LQKENI. The V gene lost 3 bases and the J gene lost 0 bases, with 15 bases spanning the gap. The time point is: cycle 4 day 1 (C4D1), after more than five weeks of nivolumab. Exposure to brentuximab vedotin varied, and each patient had relapsed following autologous stem cell transplantation.

The receptor was derived from a human donor with classical Hodgkin lymphoma. This chain uses TRBV18 with TRBJ1-3, with D maybe TRBD1 (5 bases). Material: peripheral blood mononuclear cells (PBMCs), obtained before the fourth cycle of nivolumab. CDR3 residues: CASSPAFAGLSGNTIYF. CDR3 bases: TGTGCCAGCTCACCGGCTTTCGCGGGGCTCTCTGGAAACACCATATATTTT.